The 22 T cell receptor beta chains given below trace back to one sample, sequenced in a study of T cell changes during pregnancy in multiple sclerosis. The table came from immunoSEQ multiplex PCR; TCRdb's copy has only in-frame clones and leaves some out. There are about 40,000 clones in the sample; under 90% occur only once, and roughly 4.5% lies in the top ten. The source material was peripheral blood, sampled in the second trimester of pregnancy. Source of these receptors: a female donor in good health, enrolled as a control in a pregnancy study.

The genes are TRBV11-2 and TRBJ1-4; 7 bases map to TRBD1. V lost 5 bases and J lost 5; bases outside the gene matches: 5. Looked up from germline, CDR1 is SGHAT and CDR2 is FQNNGV. This CDR3 spans 14 amino acids. CDR3 DNA sequence: TGTGCCAGCAGCGTGGGACAGCCAAATGAAAAACTGTTTTTT. As protein: CASSVGQPNEKLFF. The whole variable domain, filled in from reference TRBV11-2 and TRBJ1-4, reads EAGVAQSPRYKIIEKRQSVAFWCNPISGHATLYWYQQILGQGPKLLIQFQNNGVVDDSQLPKDRFSAERLKGVDSTLKIQPAKLEDSAVYLCASSVGQPNEKLFFGSGTQLSVL.

The V and J genes are TRBV2 and TRBJ1-2, with D perhaps matching TRBD1 (5 bases). CDR3 length equals 13 residues. Per germline, CDR1 SNHLY and CDR2 FYNNEI. Trimming removed 1 base from V and 7 bases from J, with 10 bases in between. The CDR3 region has the DNA TGTGCCAGCAGTGAAGTAACGGGGGGTGGCTACACCTTC. Amino acid sequence: CASSEVTGGGYTF.

The chain combines TRBV4-1 with TRBJ2-7, with 7 bases lining up with TRBD2. This CDR3 has 15 residues. Germline assignment: CDR1 MGHRA and CDR2 YSYEKL. Germline trimming cut 2 bases from V and 2 bases from J; bases unmatched to any gene: 6. The DNA of the CDR3 is TGCGCCAGCAGCCAACCTCGGGAGGATCCCTACGAGCAGTACTTC. Protein: CASSQPREDPYEQYF.

The chain is built from TRBV27 and TRBJ2-3; 13 nucleotides line up with TRBD2. With V trimmed by 0 bases and J by 4 bases, 4 bases remained unmatched. There are 17 residues in the CDR3. The germline gives CDR1 MNHEY, CDR2 SMNVEV (reference sequence). CDR3 in amino acids: CASSLSGLAGVPDTQYF. CDR3 bases: TGTGCCAGCAGTTTATCCGGACTAGCGGGAGTCCCAGATACGCAGTATTTT.

This clone was recorded once. This chain uses TRBV7-6 with TRBJ2-2; 8 bases agree with TRBD2. The germline V gene encodes CDR1 SGHVS and CDR2 FNYEAQ. The ends lost 5 bases at V and 1 base at J; junction bases unmatched: 0. The CDR3 extends over 14 amino acids. The CDR3: CASSAGGNTGELFF. In nucleotides, the CDR3 is TGTGCCAGCAGCGCGGGGGGGAACACCGGGGAGCTGTTTTTT.

The chain combines TRBV9 with TRBJ2-7; D perhaps matches TRBD1 (5 bases). V gave up 4 bases and J gave up 7 bases, with 15 bases separating them. The V gene's germline CDR1 is SGDLS and CDR2 YYNGEE. This CDR3 comprises 13 residues. The CDR3 DNA follows: TGTGCCAGCAGCTCAATGCCAGGGTGGGAGCAGTACTTC. Translated: CASSSMPGWEQYF.

This rearrangement joins TRBV28 to TRBJ2-2; D unresolved. V was pared by 5 bases and J by 0 bases, with 7 bases between. The CDR3 length is 14 residues. Germline loops: CDR1 MDHEN, CDR2 SYDVKM. The CDR3 region is CASSSGPNTGELFF. The CDR3 DNA is TGTGCCAGCAGTAGTGGCCCGAACACCGGGGAGCTGTTTTTT.

V gene TRBV19 combines with J gene TRBJ1-2; TRBD1 is a possible D gene (6 bases). Germline-derived CDR1 and CDR2 are LNHDA and SQIVND (reference sequence). Trimming removed 5 bases from V and 7 bases from J, with 17 bases in between. The CDR3 is 14 amino acids. DNA for the CDR3: TGTGCCAGTAGTCCCATGGGGGGGGCGCGTGGCTACACCTTC. Translating gives CASSPMGGARGYTF.

The chain joins TRBV7-9 to TRBJ2-3; D gene uncertain. The CDR3 has 12 residues. In germline, CDR1 is SEHNR, CDR2 FQNEAQ (reference sequence). With 5 bases removed from V and 4 bases from J, the gap between germline ends came to 7 bases. CDR3 region: CASSPTADTQYF. CDR3 DNA sequence: TGTGCCAGCAGCCCTACGGCAGATACGCAGTATTTT.

Remarks on this clone: The sample holds other DNA sequences that translate to the same CDR3. The chain couples TRBV5-4 to TRBJ1-1, with D uncertain. This CDR3 comprises 14 residues. The germline gives CDR1 SGHNT, CDR2 YYREEE (reference sequence). The V and J ends lost 0 bases and 1 base respectively, with 7 bases between them. The CDR3 coding sequence is TGTGCCAGCAGCTTGGCAGGAGGGAACACTGAAGCTTTCTTT. It encodes CASSLAGGNTEAFF.

This clone was picked up a small number of times. This rearrangement joins TRBV7-9 to TRBJ1-1; D may be TRBD1 (6 bases). The CDR3 sequence is 14 residues long. Germline assignment: CDR1 SEHNR and CDR2 FQNEAQ (reference sequence). Trimming stripped 5 bases from V and 4 bases from J, with 14 bases between. The chain's CDR3 is CASSQTGSGTEAFF. The CDR3 DNA reads as TGTGCCAGCAGCCAAACAGGGTCGGGCACTGAAGCTTTCTTT.

The V and J genes are TRBV19 and TRBJ2-2, with TRBD2 as a possible D gene (7 bases). CDR3 length equals 16 residues. Per the germline V gene, CDR1 is LNHDA and CDR2 is SQIVND (reference sequence). The V end lost 5 bases, the J end lost 4 bases, and 17 bases lay between the germline ends. CDR3 nucleotide sequence: TGTGCCAGTAGTTCGTACGGGGGGCGGGTCACCGGGGAGCTGTTTTTT. Translation: CASSSYGGRVTGELFF. Together with reference TRBV19 and TRBJ2-2, the CDR3 gives the full variable domain: DGGITQSPKYLFRKEGQNVTLSCEQNLNHDAMYWYRQDPGQGLRLIYYSQIVNDFQKGDIAEGYSVSREKKESFPLTVTSAQKNPTAFYLCASSSYGGRVTGELFFGEGSRLTVL.

The chain carries TRBV6-5 and TRBJ2-3; D is uncertain. The CDR3 length is 12 residues. V lost 6 bases to trimming and J lost 2 bases, with 6 bases between them. In germline, CDR1 is MNHEY, CDR2 SVGAGI. CDR3 DNA: TGTGCCAGCAGACAAACCACAGATACGCAGTATTTT. This encodes CASRQTTDTQYF.

The chain recombines TRBV6-5 with TRBJ1-2, with D perhaps TRBD1 (5 bases). The V gene lost 2 bases and the J gene lost 1 base, with 8 bases spanning the gap. The CDR3 totals 14 residues. The V gene's germline CDR1 is MNHEY and CDR2 SVGAGI. As DNA, the CDR3 is TGTGCCAGCAGTTACCTGGGGCTTAACTATGGCTACACCTTC. The encoded protein is CASSYLGLNYGYTF.

The chain has TRBV7-2 and TRBJ1-2; no definite D call. This CDR3 has 14 amino acids. The germline V gene encodes CDR1 SGHTA and CDR2 FQGNSA. Trimming took 1 base from V and 1 from J, leaving 7 bases between them. CDR3 residues: CASSLGHFNYGYTF. For the CDR3, the DNA is TGTGCCAGCAGCTTAGGACACTTTAACTATGGCTACACCTTC.

V is TRBV7-9 and J is TRBJ2-5; no clear D. This CDR3 has 11 amino acids. Per germline, CDR1 SEHNR and CDR2 FQNEAQ (reference sequence). V was cut by 3 bases and J by 5 bases, with 4 bases left in between. In DNA form, the CDR3 reads TGTGCCAGCAGCTTGAGTGAGACCCAGTACTTC. This gives the protein CASSLSETQYF.

The chain uses TRBV18 and TRBJ2-5; the D gene is possibly TRBD1 (6 bases). Per the germline V gene, CDR1 is KGHSH and CDR2 is LQKENI. The germline V and J ends were trimmed by 3 bases and 2 bases, with 10 bases remaining between them. CDR3 size: 14 residues. The CDR3 nucleotides read TGTGCCAGCTCACCCTGGACAGAGCAAGAGACCCAGTACTTC. This gives the protein CASSPWTEQETQYF.

In this sample, this clone turned up once. The V and J genes are TRBV6-6 and TRBJ1-1; no clear D. There are 12 residues in the CDR3. Germline V gene sequence: CDR1 MNHNY, CDR2 SVGAGI (reference sequence). V was shortened by 2 bases and J by 6 bases, with 7 bases between the two germline ends. In nucleotides, the CDR3 is TGTGCCAGCAGTTACCAGTTCGCTGAAGCTTTCTTT. This translates into CASSYQFAEAFF.

J is TRBJ1-6 and V is TRBV7-6; D call uncertain. Germline CDR1 reads SGHVS; CDR2 reads FNYEAQ. The CDR3 is 14 amino acids. V lost 1 base to trimming and J lost 7 bases, with 8 bases between them. CDR3 in DNA: TGTGCCAGCAGCTTAGTTGGCTCAAATTCACCCCTCCACTTT. It specifies CASSLVGSNSPLHF.

The chain is built from TRBV6-6 and TRBJ2-7, with a weak D call TRBD2 (5 bases). Germline CDR1 reads MNHNY; CDR2 reads SVGAGI (reference sequence). The CDR3 is 10 amino acids. Trimming removed 4 bases at V and 7 bases at J, with 5 bases between. CDR3 residues: CASSSGEQYF. Here the CDR3 DNA reads TGTGCCAGCAGTTCGGGGGAGCAGTACTTC.

The chain has TRBV7-2 and TRBJ2-7, with 9 bases aligning to TRBD1. V dropped 7 bases and J dropped 5; count of bases not matched to a gene: 6. Germline V gene lookup returns CDR1 SGHTA and CDR2 FQGNSA. The CDR3 sequence is 13 residues long. The chain's CDR3 is CASTLDRGDEQYF. The CDR3 coding sequence is TGTGCCAGCACCTTGGACAGGGGTGACGAGCAGTACTTC.

The V call is TRBV6-6, the J call TRBJ2-1, with D possibly being TRBD2 (5 bases). There are 16 residues in the CDR3. V lost 0 bases and J lost 5, with 14 bases in between. The V gene's germline CDR1 is MNHNY and CDR2 SVGAGI (reference sequence). In DNA, the CDR3 is TGTGCCAGCAGTTACTCCCCGGGGTCCCTCGACAATGAGCAGTTCTTC. Translation: CASSYSPGSLDNEQFF.